These 26 T cell receptor beta chains were sequenced from one sample in a study of Tregs in tolerant kidney transplant recipients. TCRdb's table, derived via immunoSEQ multiplex PCR, lists solely in-frame clones and lacks some. The sample contains over 50,000 clones, approximately 82% of which appear only once. The sample comprised CD4+ T cells from blood. These receptors originate from a human donor in good health.

This chain uses TRBV6-6 with TRBJ2-1; D possibly matches TRBD1 or TRBD2 (5 bases each). Germline CDR1 MNHNY, CDR2 SVGAGI (reference sequence). The CDR3 is 14 residues long. Trimming took 0 bases from V and 6 from J, leaving 9 bases between them. CDR3 sequence reads: CASSYSGTSNEQFF. CDR3 in DNA: TGTGCCAGCAGTTACTCCGGGACGAGCAATGAGCAGTTCTTC.

This clone appeared once. The chain is built from TRBV7-3 and TRBJ2-1; 8 nucleotides line up with TRBD2. V lost 4 bases to trimming and J lost 4 bases; unmatched junction nucleotides: 12. CDR1 SGHTA and CDR2 FQGTGA come from the germline V gene. The CDR3 loop spans 17 amino acids. DNA for the CDR3: TGTGCCAGCAGCTCCGTCCCGGGACTAGGGTCTTACAATGAGCAGTTCTTC. Translation: CASSSVPGLGSYNEQFF.

The chain couples TRBV2 to TRBJ2-4; no clear D gene. This CDR3 is built from 16 residues. Per the germline V gene, CDR1 is SNHLY and CDR2 is FYNNEI. V shed 5 bases and J shed 0 bases, with 14 bases lying between them. As DNA, the CDR3 is TGTGCCAGCAGTCGCCAACCGAAACTAGCCAAAAACATTCAGTACTTC. It specifies CASSRQPKLAKNIQYF. Variable domain in full (rest from reference TRBV2 and TRBJ2-4): EPEVTQTPSHQVTQMGQEVILRCVPISNHLYFYWYRQILGQKVEFLVSFYNNEISEKSEIFDDQFSVERPDGSNFTLKIRSTKLEDSAMYFCASSRQPKLAKNIQYFGAGTRLSVL.

The chain joins TRBV19 to TRBJ1-1; D gene unclear. There are 19 residues in the CDR3. From germline, CDR1 is LNHDA and CDR2 SQIVND (reference sequence). The ends were cut back, 5 bases at V and 0 bases at J, with 25 bases in the middle. CDR3 sequence: CASSVIVTSRSTVNTEAFF. In DNA form, the CDR3 reads TGTGCCAGTAGTGTGATCGTAACTTCCCGGTCCACCGTGAACACTGAAGCTTTCTTT.

The V call is TRBV2, the J call TRBJ2-7; 11 nucleotides align to TRBD2. The CDR3 consists of 15 residues. Germline V lookup: CDR1 SNHLY, CDR2 FYNNEI. After removal of 4 bases from V and 2 bases from J, the junction contained 4 bases not matched to a gene. CDR3 protein: CASSAVAGGPYEQYF. The CDR3 DNA follows: TGTGCCAGCAGTGCGGTAGCGGGAGGGCCCTACGAGCAGTACTTC.

The gene calls are TRBV21-1 and TRBJ2-3. TRBV21-1 has pseudogene status. This CDR3 region has 11 residues. CDR3 region: CASSNTDTQYF. In nucleotides, the CDR3 is TGTGCCAGCAGCAACACAGATACGCAGTATTTT.

The CDR3 is CASSSDRWMTNEKLFF. CDR3 DNA sequence: TGCGCCAGCAGCTCGGACAGGTGGATGACTAATGAAAAACTGTTTTTT. V and J are TRBV5-1 and TRBJ1-4; the match to TRBD1 covers 7 bases. Germline values: CDR1 SGHRS, CDR2 YFSETQ. This CDR3 spans 16 amino acids. After removal of 3 bases from V and 2 bases from J, the junction contained 7 bases not matched to a gene.

J is TRBJ1-1 and V is TRBV5-1, with D uncertain. Deletions cut 5 bases from V and 6 bases from J, with 17 bases between. This CDR3 comprises 14 residues. Germline assignment: CDR1 SGHRS and CDR2 YFSETQ. CDR3 amino acids: CASSQQPPVSEAFF. The CDR3 DNA is TGCGCCAGCAGTCAACAACCCCCGGTGTCTGAAGCTTTCTTT.

This clone is medium-sized by share. The chain uses TRBV18 and TRBJ1-2, with 7 nucleotides matching TRBD1. The germline V gene has CDR1 KGHSH and CDR2 LQKENI. The CDR3 is 13 amino acids. Trimming at V came to 6 bases and at J to 6 bases, leaving 7 bases not matched to a gene. The CDR3 DNA sequence: TGTGCCAGCTCCCCTGACAGGGAGGATGGCTACACCTTC. It codes for CASSPDREDGYTF.

The DNA of the CDR3 is TGTGCCACCAGCGGAACAACCCTGAGGGAGCAGTACTTC. It is translated as CATSGTTLREQYF. This chain joins TRBV15 and TRBJ2-7; D remains unclear. Trimming pared 5 bases from V and 7 bases from J, leaving 15 bases between. The CDR3 covers 13 residues. The germline V gene has CDR1 LNHNV and CDR2 YYDKDF (reference sequence). The whole variable domain, remainder taken from reference TRBV15 and TRBJ2-7, is DAMVIQNPRYQVTQFGKPVTLSCSQTLNHNVMYWYQQKSSQAPKLLFHYYDKDFNNEADTPDNFQSRRPNTSFCFLDIRSPGLGDTAMYLCATSGTTLREQYFGPGTRLTVT.

This clone qualifies as medium-sized. This sequence joins TRBV5-4 and TRBJ1-2; D uncertain. Germline CDR1 and CDR2: SGHNT and YYREEE (reference sequence). Trimming cost V 0 bases and J 7 bases, with 16 bases left between them. The CDR3 is 15 amino acids. The CDR3, as DNA: TGTGCCAGCAGCTTGGAAGGGTCTTTAATAGGTGGCTACACCTTC. It translates to CASSLEGSLIGGYTF.

The chain links TRBV7-8 to TRBJ2-7; 8 bases align to TRBD2. The CDR3 length is 16 residues. In germline, CDR1 is SGHVS, CDR2 FQNEAQ. The ends lost 3 bases at V and 0 bases at J; junction bases unmatched: 7. The DNA of the CDR3 is TGTGCCAGCAGCTTCGCCTCAGCGGGGGACTCCTACGAGCAGTACTTC. Residues: CASSFASAGDSYEQYF.

V gene TRBV19 combines with J gene TRBJ2-7; 9 bases are a match to TRBD1. After removal of 3 bases from V and 0 bases from J, the junction contained 15 bases not matched to a gene. Germline V gene sequence: CDR1 LNHDA, CDR2 SQIVND (reference sequence). The CDR3 sequence is 19 residues long. Here the CDR3 DNA reads TGTGCCAGTAGTATGCATCCCGGGACAGGGTATGGAAGCTCCTACGAGCAGTACTTC. It encodes CASSMHPGTGYGSSYEQYF.

A single count supports this clone. The chain joins TRBV6-6 to TRBJ1-5; a possible D gene is TRBD1 (6 bases). Germline CDR1 and CDR2: MNHNY and SVGAGI (reference sequence). The CDR3 spans 14 residues. Between the trimmed V and J ends, which lost 2 bases and 4 bases, there was a span of 9 bases. CDR3 loop: CASSYRTVNQPQHF. Written as DNA, the CDR3 is TGTGCCAGCAGTTACAGGACAGTTAATCAGCCCCAGCATTTT.

The chain combines TRBV18 with TRBJ1-6; possible D gene TRBD1, 5 bases. The V gene's germline CDR1 is KGHSH and CDR2 LQKENI. Trimming took off 0 bases at V and 7 bases at J, with 10 bases between the two ends. CDR3 length equals 15 residues. For the CDR3, the DNA is TGTGCCAGCTCACCACCGGGACTGACAAATTCACCCCTCCACTTT. Its translation: CASSPPGLTNSPLHF.

DNA for the CDR3: TGTGCCAGCAGCGCGGCGAGGAGGGGGGGATCCTACGAGCAGTACTTC. Amino acid sequence: CASSAARRGGSYEQYF. V gene TRBV9 combines with J gene TRBJ2-7; maybe TRBD2 (7 bases). Germline V gene sequence: CDR1 SGDLS, CDR2 YYNGEE. The CDR3 sequence is 16 residues long. V was cut by 3 bases and J by 1 base, with 17 bases left in between.

This chain connects TRBV10-3 to TRBJ2-3; 8 nucleotides agree with TRBD1. The germline V gene has CDR1 ENHRY and CDR2 SYGVKD. Trimming cost V 10 bases and J 2 bases; bases outside gene matches: 8. The CDR3 is made up of 14 amino acids. The CDR3 DNA is TGTGCCACCTCCGGGACAGGAAACACAGATACGCAGTATTTT. Its protein product is CATSGTGNTDTQYF.

The chain uses TRBV6-1 and TRBJ2-3, with D perhaps TRBD1 (6 bases). CDR3 size: 15 residues. Trimming removed 2 bases from V and 0 bases from J, with 9 bases in between. Germline CDR1 and CDR2: MNHNS and SASEGT. The CDR3 DNA reads as TGTGCCAGCAGTGAACAGGACAGAAGCACAGATACGCAGTATTTT. It codes for CASSEQDRSTDTQYF.

The chain couples TRBV7-2 to TRBJ2-7; D is perhaps TRBD1 (6 bases). The CDR3 runs 15 residues. The V and J ends lost 5 bases and 1 base respectively, with 15 bases between them. Germline V gene data show CDR1 as SGHTA and CDR2 as FQGNSA. For the CDR3, the DNA is TGTGCCAGCAGCATAAACAGGGTTAGGTCCTACGAGCAGTACTTC. It yields the protein CASSINRVRSYEQYF.

This rearrangement joins TRBV4-1 to TRBJ1-2; D gene unclear. This CDR3 is built from 15 residues. In germline, CDR1 is MGHRA, CDR2 YSYEKL. V shed 0 bases and J shed 5 bases, with 13 bases lying between them. The chain's CDR3 is CASSQEARTAYGYTF. The CDR3 nucleotides are TGCGCCAGCAGCCAAGAGGCCCGTACCGCTTATGGCTACACCTTC.

This clone was recorded once. This rearrangement joins TRBV7-2 to TRBJ2-2; TRBD1 is a possible D gene (6 bases). The CDR3 contains 17 residues. The ends were cut back, 3 bases at V and 5 bases at J, with 19 bases in the middle. Germline V gives CDR1 SGHTA, CDR2 FQGNSA. CDR3 protein: CASSFIGTGILTGELFF. The CDR3 DNA follows: TGTGCCAGCAGCTTCATCGGCACAGGGATTCTTACCGGGGAGCTGTTTTTT.

V usage is TRBV18 and J usage is TRBJ1-1, with 9 positions matching TRBD1. CDR3 length equals 13 residues. Trimming removed 6 bases from V and 7 bases from J; junction bases left unmatched: 6. CDR1 and CDR2 (germline): KGHSH, LQKENI. The CDR3 here is CASSETGGSEAFF. The CDR3 DNA is TGTGCCAGCTCGGAAACAGGGGGCAGTGAAGCTTTCTTT.

This clone was seen only a few times. The chain uses TRBV4-3 and TRBJ1-6, with TRBD1 identical over 9 bases. Trimming took 4 bases from V and 8 from J; bases not matched to a gene: 6. Germline-derived CDR1 and CDR2 are LGHNA and YSLEER. The CDR3 sequence is 15 residues long. The CDR3: CASSRVQGADSPLHF. CDR3 DNA: TGCGCCAGCAGCCGAGTACAGGGGGCGGATTCACCCCTCCACTTT.

This chain joins TRBV5-1 and TRBJ2-5, with D perhaps matching TRBD2 (7 bases). CDR3 size: 15 residues. V dropped 0 bases and J dropped 2 bases, with 11 bases sitting between them. Germline CDR1 is SGHRS and CDR2 is YFSETQ. The CDR3 DNA follows: TGCGCCAGCAGCTTGGTGGGGGGGCGTCAAGAGACCCAGTACTTC. It specifies CASSLVGGRQETQYF.

The rearrangement joins TRBV7-3 to TRBJ2-7; 13 bases are a match to TRBD2. The germline gives CDR1 SGHTA, CDR2 FQGTGA. The CDR3 is made up of 19 amino acids. With V trimmed by 0 bases and J by 0 bases, 8 bases remained unmatched. The CDR3 here is CASSLTLPGLAGVSYEQYF. DNA for the CDR3: TGTGCCAGCAGCTTAACGTTGCCCGGACTAGCGGGGGTCTCCTACGAGCAGTACTTC. The complete variable domain, with remaining parts taken from reference TRBV7-3 and TRBJ2-7, reads GAGVSQTPSNKVTEKGKYVELRCDPISGHTALYWYRQSLGQGPEFLIYFQGTGAADDSGLPNDRFFAVRPEGSVSTLKIQRTERGDSAVYLCASSLTLPGLAGVSYEQYFGPGTRLTVT.

The chain couples TRBV5-1 to TRBJ2-3, with 10 bases fitting TRBD1. Germline assignment: CDR1 SGHRS and CDR2 YFSETQ. This CDR3 is 17 amino acids long. Germline trimming cut 2 bases from V and 3 bases from J; bases unmatched to any gene: 9. For the CDR3, the DNA is TGCGCCAGCAGCTTCCGGGACAGGGGAGGGTGGACAGATACGCAGTATTTT. This codes for CASSFRDRGGWTDTQYF.